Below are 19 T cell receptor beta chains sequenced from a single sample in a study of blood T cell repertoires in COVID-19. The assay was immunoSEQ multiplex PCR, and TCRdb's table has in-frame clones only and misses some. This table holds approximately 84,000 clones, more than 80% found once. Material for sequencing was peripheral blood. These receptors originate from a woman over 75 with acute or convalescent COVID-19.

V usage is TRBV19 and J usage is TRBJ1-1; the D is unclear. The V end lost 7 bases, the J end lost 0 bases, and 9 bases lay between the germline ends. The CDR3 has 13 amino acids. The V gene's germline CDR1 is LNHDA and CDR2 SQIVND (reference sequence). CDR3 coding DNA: TGTGCCAGTAATAAGCAATTGAACACTGAAGCTTTCTTT. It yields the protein CASNKQLNTEAFF.

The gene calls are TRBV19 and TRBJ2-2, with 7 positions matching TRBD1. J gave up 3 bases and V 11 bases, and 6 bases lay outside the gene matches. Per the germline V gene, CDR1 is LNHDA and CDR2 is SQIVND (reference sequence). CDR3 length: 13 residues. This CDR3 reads CAGRDRYTGELFF. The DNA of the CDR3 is TGTGCCGGCCGGGACAGATACACCGGGGAGCTGTTTTTT.

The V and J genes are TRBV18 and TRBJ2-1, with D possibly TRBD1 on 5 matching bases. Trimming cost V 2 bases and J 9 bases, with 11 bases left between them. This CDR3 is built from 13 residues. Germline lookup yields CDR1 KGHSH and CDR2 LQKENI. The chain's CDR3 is CASSPGAIGEQFF. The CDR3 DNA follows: TGTGCCAGCTCACCAGGGGCCATCGGTGAGCAGTTCTTC.

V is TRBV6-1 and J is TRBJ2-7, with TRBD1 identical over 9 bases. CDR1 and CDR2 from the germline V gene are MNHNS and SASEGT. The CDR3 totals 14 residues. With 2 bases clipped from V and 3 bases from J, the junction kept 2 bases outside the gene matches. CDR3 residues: CASSEWTGVYEQYF. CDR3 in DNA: TGTGCCAGCAGTGAATGGACAGGGGTCTACGAGCAGTACTTC.

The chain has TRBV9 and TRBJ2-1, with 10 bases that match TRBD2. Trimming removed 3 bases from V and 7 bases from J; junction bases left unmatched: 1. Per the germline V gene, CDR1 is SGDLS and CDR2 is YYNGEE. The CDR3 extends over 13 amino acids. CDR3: CASSAGLANEQFF. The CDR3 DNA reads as TGTGCCAGCAGCGCGGGACTAGCGAATGAGCAGTTCTTC.

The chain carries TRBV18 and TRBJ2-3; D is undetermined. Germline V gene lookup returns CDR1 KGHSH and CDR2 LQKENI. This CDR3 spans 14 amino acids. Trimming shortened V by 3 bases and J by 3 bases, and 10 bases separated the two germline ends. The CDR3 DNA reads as TGTGCCAGCTCACCCAGCGATACGACAGATACGCAGTATTTT. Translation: CASSPSDTTDTQYF.

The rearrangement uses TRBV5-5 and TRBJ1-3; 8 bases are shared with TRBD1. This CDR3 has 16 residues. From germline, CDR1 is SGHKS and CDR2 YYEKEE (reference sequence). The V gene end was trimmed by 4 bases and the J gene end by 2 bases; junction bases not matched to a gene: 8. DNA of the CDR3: TGTGCCAGCAGCCGGCAGGAGGACAGGGCTGGAAACACCATATATTTT. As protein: CASSRQEDRAGNTIYF.

CDR3 in amino acids: CASSPTASAADTQYF. CDR3 DNA sequence: TGTGCCAGCTCACCTACTGCTAGCGCTGCAGATACGCAGTATTTT. The V call is TRBV18, the J call TRBJ2-3; D might be TRBD2 (6 bases). This CDR3 region has 15 residues. The V end was cut by 3 bases, the J end by 4 bases, with 14 bases between. Looked up from germline, CDR1 is KGHSH and CDR2 is LQKENI.

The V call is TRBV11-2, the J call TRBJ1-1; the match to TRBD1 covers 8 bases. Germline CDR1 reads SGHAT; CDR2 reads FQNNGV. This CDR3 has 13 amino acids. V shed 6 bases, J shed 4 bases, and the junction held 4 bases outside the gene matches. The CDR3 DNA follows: TGTGCCAGCAGGAAAACAGGGGGCACTGAAGCTTTCTTT. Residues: CASRKTGGTEAFF.

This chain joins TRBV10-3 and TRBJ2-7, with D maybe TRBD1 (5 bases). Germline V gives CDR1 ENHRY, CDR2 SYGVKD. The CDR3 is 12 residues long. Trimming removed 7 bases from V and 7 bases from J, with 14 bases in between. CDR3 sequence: CAITPGNGEQYF. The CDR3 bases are TGTGCCATCACTCCAGGGAATGGGGAGCAGTACTTC.

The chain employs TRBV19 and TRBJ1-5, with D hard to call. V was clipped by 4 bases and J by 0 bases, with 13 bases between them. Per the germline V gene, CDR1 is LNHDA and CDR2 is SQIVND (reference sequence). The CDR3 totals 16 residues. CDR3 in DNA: TGTGCCAGTAGTAGCCGGCAGACAATTAGCAATCAGCCCCAGCATTTT. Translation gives CASSSRQTISNQPQHF.

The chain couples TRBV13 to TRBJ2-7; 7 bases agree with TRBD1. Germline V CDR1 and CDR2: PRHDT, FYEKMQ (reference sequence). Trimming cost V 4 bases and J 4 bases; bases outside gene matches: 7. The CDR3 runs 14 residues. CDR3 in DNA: TGTGCCAGCAGCTCCCAGACAGGGTCTTACGAGCAGTACTTC. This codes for CASSSQTGSYEQYF.

The CDR3 nucleotides are TGTGCCAGCAGCGCCGGGACAGGGATATTCCAAGAGACCCAGTACTTC. This gives the protein CASSAGTGIFQETQYF. The genes are TRBV3-1 (or the pseudogene TRBV3-2) and TRBJ2-5; 9 bases align to TRBD1. Trimming at V came to 5 bases and at J to 1 base, leaving 8 bases not matched to a gene. The CDR3 is 16 residues long. Germline V gene sequence: CDR1 LGHDT, CDR2 YNNKEL (reference sequence).

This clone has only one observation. The CDR3 sequence is CASSESLPRSYNEQFF. CDR3 DNA: TGTGCCAGCAGCGAGAGCCTCCCCCGGTCCTACAATGAGCAGTTCTTC. This chain links TRBV5-4 with TRBJ2-1; D is unclear. Per germline, CDR1 SGHNT and CDR2 YYREEE (reference sequence). The CDR3 runs to 16 residues. Trimming pared 4 bases from V and 1 base from J, leaving 15 bases between.

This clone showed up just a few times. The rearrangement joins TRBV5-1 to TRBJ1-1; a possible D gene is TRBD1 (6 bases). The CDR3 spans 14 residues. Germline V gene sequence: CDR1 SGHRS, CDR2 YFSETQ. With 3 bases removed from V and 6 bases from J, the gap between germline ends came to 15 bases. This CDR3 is CASSSTGTISEAFF. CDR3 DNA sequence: TGCGCCAGCAGCTCTACCGGGACAATATCTGAAGCTTTCTTT.

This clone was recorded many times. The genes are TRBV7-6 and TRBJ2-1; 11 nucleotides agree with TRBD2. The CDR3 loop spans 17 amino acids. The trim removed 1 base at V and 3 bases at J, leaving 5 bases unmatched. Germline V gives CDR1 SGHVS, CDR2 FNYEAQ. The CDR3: CASSLDISGRGYNEQFF. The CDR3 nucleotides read TGTGCCAGCAGCTTAGACATTAGCGGGAGGGGCTACAATGAGCAGTTCTTC.

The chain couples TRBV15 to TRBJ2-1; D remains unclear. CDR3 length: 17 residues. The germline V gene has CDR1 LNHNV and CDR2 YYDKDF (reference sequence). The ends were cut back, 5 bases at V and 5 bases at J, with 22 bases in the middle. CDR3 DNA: TGTGCCACCAGCCGATTTGCTGCGTCCCAACTCAACAATGAGCAGTTCTTC. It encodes CATSRFAASQLNNEQFF.

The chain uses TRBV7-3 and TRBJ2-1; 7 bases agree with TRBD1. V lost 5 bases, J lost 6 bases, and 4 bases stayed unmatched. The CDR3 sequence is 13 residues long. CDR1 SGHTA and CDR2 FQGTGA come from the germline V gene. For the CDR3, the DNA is TGTGCCAGCAGCGGTACAGGGGCCAATGAGCAGTTCTTC. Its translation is CASSGTGANEQFF.

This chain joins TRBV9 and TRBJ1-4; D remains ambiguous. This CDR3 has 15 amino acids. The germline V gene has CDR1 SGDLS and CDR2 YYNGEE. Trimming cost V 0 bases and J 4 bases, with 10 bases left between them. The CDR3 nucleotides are TGTGCCAGCAGCGTAGCGGCCGGGTATAATGAAAAACTGTTTTTT. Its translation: CASSVAAGYNEKLFF.